The sequence of this T cell receptor (beta chain) was determined in a study of cytomegalovirus exposure and HLA in healthy donors. Across the study: Around 76% of roughly 400 genotyped donors fell in the Caucasian-associated ancestry cluster.

The CDR3 contains 14 residues. Germline V lookup: CDR1 LNHDA, CDR2 SQIVND (reference sequence). With V trimmed by 4 bases and J by 7 bases, 6 bases remained unmatched. Vbeta (60) and Jbeta (13) primers were used in the PCR. The protocol was immunoSEQ multiplex PCR, while the TCRdb copy is restricted to in-frame clones and leaves out a portion. The sample includes about 40,000 clones, over 65% of them seen just once. The table lists this clone with a few counts. Its antigen is currently unknown. Whole-study results and caveats: Follow-up analysis later connected one missense variant in DCLRE1C with trimming of TCR beta V- and J-genes. In a later analysis, CMV-associated beta chains were mostly HLA-associated, it appeared. The likely explanation for a cluster of highly shared sequence variants was sequencing artifact.

The chain uses TRBV19 and TRBJ1-5, with TRBD1 matching over 8 bases. The specimen was PBMCs. This clonotype originated in a man between 50 and 59 years old in good health and CMV-seropositive. The chain's CDR3 is CASSKVTGVQPQHF. The CDR3 DNA sequence: TGTGCCAGTAGTAAGGTGACAGGGGTACAGCCCCAGCATTTT.